A selection of T cell receptor beta chains follows, all from one sample in a study of blood T cell repertoires in COVID-19. The repertoire was sequenced with immunoSEQ multiplex PCR; TCRdb's copy has only in-frame clones and lacks some. The sample lists about 250,000 clones, just over 85% occurring once. Sequenced material: peripheral blood. The receptors shown here come from a man older than 75 with acute or convalescent COVID-19. Each CDR3 is given with its conserved first and last residue. A D gene is named only where the DNA matches it firmly. Some rows have no size entry. The others give once, few or many, or a class for an expanded clone.

>-|TRBV6-2/TRBV6-3|TRBJ2-7|TRBD1
TGTGCCAGCAGTTACCTCGGGACAGCTCGGGGTTCCTACGAGCAGTACTTC
CASSYLGTARGSYEQYF
>-|TRBV12-5|TRBJ2-5|TRBD1
TGTGCTAGTGGTCTAGGGCGGGACAGGGCCCAAGAGACCCAGTACTTC
CASGLGRDRAQETQYF
>-|TRBV7-2|TRBJ2-7|TRBD1
TGTGCCAGCAGCTTAGCCGGGACAGGGGGCAACGGGCAGTACTTC
CASSLAGTGGNGQYF
>-|TRBV7-3|TRBJ2-4|-
TGTGCCAGCAGCTTAAACTCGGCAGGGGCGGGAGACATTCAGTACTTC
CASSLNSAGAGDIQYF
>-|TRBV28|TRBJ2-3|TRBD1
TGTGCCGTACGACAGGGGGGCACAGATACGCAGTATTTT
CAVRQGGTDTQYF
>once|TRBV5-5|TRBJ2-2|-
TGTGCCAGCAGCTTGGTAACAGGAGCAGCCGGGGAGCTGTTTTTT
CASSLVTGAAGELFF
>-|TRBV14|TRBJ2-7|TRBD2
TGTGCCAGCAGTCGAGGACTAGCGGGACGCTACGAGCAGTACTTC
CASSRGLAGRYEQYF
>-|TRBV7-2|TRBJ2-3|TRBD2
TGTGCCAGCAGCTCCGAGGGGAGGGCAGATACGCAGTATTTT
CASSSEGRADTQYF
>-|TRBV7-2|TRBJ2-1|-
TGTGCCAGCAGCCTGGGACTGAGCTCCTACAATGAGCAGTTCTTC
CASSLGLSSYNEQFF
>-|TRBV5-4|TRBJ2-1|TRBD2
TGTGCCAGCAGCCGGACTAGCGGGAGGCTCGTCTACAATGAGCAGTTCTTC
CASSRTSGRLVYNEQFF
>-|TRBV28|TRBJ2-1|-
TGTGCCAGCAGTTTACTTGCGGGGGCCTCCTACAATGAGCAGTTCTTC
CASSLLAGASYNEQFF
>-|TRBV7-9|TRBJ1-4|TRBD1
TGTGCCAGCAGCTTAAGCCGGGACAGGGGTGAAAAACTGTTTTTT
CASSLSRDRGEKLFF
>-|TRBV19|TRBJ1-5|-
TGTGCCAGTAGTATAGATTACAGGGACGCCCAGCATTTT
CASSIDYRDAQHF
>-|TRBV18|TRBJ1-1|-
TGTGCCAGCTCACCGACACCCACTGAAGCTTTCTTT
CASSPTPTEAFF
>-|TRBV21-1|TRBJ1-2|-
TGTGCCAGCACCAAGGAAGGGGAAATCTATGGCTACACCTTC
CASTKEGEIYGYTF
>-|TRBV6-6|TRBJ1-3|TRBD1
TGTGCCAGCAGTCGAAAGGACAGGAACTCTGGAAACACCATATATTTT
CASSRKDRNSGNTIYF
>-|TRBV7-2|TRBJ2-5|-
TGTGCCAGCAGCTTAGATTCGGGGACCCAGTACTTC
CASSLDSGTQYF
>-|TRBV3-1/TRBV3-2|TRBJ2-1|-
TGTGCCAGCAGCCAAGTGGCAGGCCGAGAGCAGTTCTTC
CASSQVAGREQFF
>-|TRBV5-1|TRBJ2-3|-
TGCGCCAGCAGGAAAGAGGTTAGCACAGATACGCAGTATTTT
CASRKEVSTDTQYF
>once|TRBV7-2|TRBJ2-1|TRBD2
TGTGCCAGCAGCTTAGCGCGGGGACTAGCGCCCAATGAGCAGTTCTTC
CASSLARGLAPNEQFF
>-|TRBV6-2/TRBV6-3|TRBJ1-2|-
TGTGCCAGCAGTGAGGGAGGGTATGGCTACACCTTC
CASSEGGYGYTF
>-|TRBV28|TRBJ1-5|TRBD1
TGTGCCAGCAGTCTCACAGGGGGCGGAGGGGGGCCCCAGCATTTT
CASSLTGGGGGPQHF
>-|TRBV11-1|TRBJ2-3|-
TGTGCCAGCAGCCTCCCGGAGATGGGCACAGATACGCAGTATTTT
CASSLPEMGTDTQYF
>-|TRBV12-3/TRBV12-4|TRBJ2-5|-
TGTGCCAGCAGTCCCGGGGAGACCCAGTACTTC
CASSPGETQYF
>few|TRBV7-2|TRBJ2-5|TRBD2
TGTGCCAGCAGCCCAGCTCTAGCGGGAGTTGGAGAGACCCAGTACTTC
CASSPALAGVGETQYF
>-|TRBV27|TRBJ1-5|-
TGTGCCAGCAGCACCGTAGGAGACCAGCCCCAGCATTTT
CASSTVGDQPQHF
>-|TRBV27|TRBJ1-4|TRBD1
TGTGCCAGCAGGTCCTCCGGGACAGGGAATGAAAAACTGTTTTTT
CASRSSGTGNEKLFF
>once|TRBV9|TRBJ1-1|-
TGTGCCAGCAGCGTAGGGACAGACACTGAAGCTTTCTTT
CASSVGTDTEAFF
>-|TRBV6-6|TRBJ1-5|-
TGTGCCAGCAGTTACTTCTCACAGAATAGCAATCAGCCCCAGCATTTT
CASSYFSQNSNQPQHF
>-|TRBV7-3|TRBJ2-1|TRBD1
TGTGCCAGCAGCTTAGGACAGGCCCCATACAATGAGCAGTTCTTC
CASSLGQAPYNEQFF
>-|TRBV19|TRBJ1-1|-
TGTGCCAGTAGTATGTCGAGGTCACAAGCTTTCTTT
CASSMSRSQAFF
>-|TRBV7-2|TRBJ2-7|-
TGTGCCAGCAGCGCTCGAATGGGACTCAACGAGCAGTACTTC
CASSARMGLNEQYF
>-|TRBV28|TRBJ2-7|TRBD1
TGTGCCAGCAGTTTAATTTATGGGACAGGGGCTTCCTACGAGCAGTACTTC
CASSLIYGTGASYEQYF
>once|TRBV2|TRBJ2-6|-
TGTGCCAGCAGGGAATACGAGTTGAAATCTGGGGCCAACGTCCTGACTTTC
CASREYELKSGANVLTF
>-|TRBV7-8|TRBJ2-3|-
TGTGCCAGCAATAATTGGGGGCTAGCAGAGAGCACAGATACGCAGTATTTT
CASNNWGLAESTDTQYF